A selection of T cell receptor beta chains follows, all from one sample in a study of T cells expressing NK-cell markers. For each CDR3 protein, TCRdb gives one entry from its re-call of the 5' RACE reads, without DNA. This table holds 400,000 to 450,000 distinct CDR3 sequences. Source material: blood T cells: a sorted CD56 or NKG2C T cell subset, CD4+ or CD8+ T cells, or bulk PBMC T cells (not recorded which). Every receptor here comes from a woman aged 18 to 69 in good health. Each CDR3 is given with its conserved first and last residue. The order of the fields is V gene, J gene, CDR3 protein.

TRBV4-3	TRBJ1-1	CASSQGAQLNTEAFF
TRBV7-9	TRBJ2-1	CASSQAGLLNEQFF
TRBV7-3	TRBJ1-1	CASSLRGWGSANTEAFF
TRBV29-1	TRBJ2-2	CSVEDGDFNTGELFF
TRBV7-9	TRBJ1-2	CASPGTRGYTF
TRBV4-3	TRBJ2-3	CASSQERGGGTDTQYF
TRBV7-2	TRBJ2-3	CASSLAHFANTDTQYF
TRBV5-1	TRBJ1-2	CASSSGDRADANYGYTF
TRBV20-1	TRBJ1-6	CSARDLGRVGSPLHF
TRBV7-8	TRBJ1-1	CASSRWGYTEAFF
TRBV12-3/TRBV12-4	TRBJ2-1	CASSSQGGPLWNEQFF
TRBV19	TRBJ1-5	CASSMATGREPQHF
TRBV7-2	TRBJ1-4	CASSFMTGGNEKLFF
TRBV29-1	TRBJ2-3	CSVEVPPRTDTQYF
TRBV6-1	TRBJ2-1	CATRGYGYHNEQFF
TRBV4-2	TRBJ2-7	CASSQELGSGRVLVF
TRBV29-1	TRBJ1-5	CSVGENSNQPQHF
TRBV7-9	TRBJ2-2	CAGSLLGGNGELFF
TRBV20-1	TRBJ2-7	CSARDLGPQMLEQYF
TRBV4-3	TRBJ2-5	CASSQGGLQETQYF
TRBV5-1	TRBJ2-7	CASSLQGGSSYEQYF
TRBV20-1	TRBJ2-3	CSASPPGTGETDTQYF
TRBV10-2	TRBJ2-2	CASLAGGLGTGELFF
TRBV7-2	TRBJ2-7	CASSLVSGTSGTYEQYF
TRBV28	TRBJ1-5	CASSVGIGGQPQHF
TRBV4-1	TRBJ2-2	CASSQQTGGGGFLGELFF
TRBV24-1	TRBJ2-1	CATSRGRMGDNEQFF
TRBV28	TRBJ1-2	CASSPWGGYTF
TRBV25-1	TRBJ1-4	CASSGPGRRNEKLFF
TRBV20-1	TRBJ2-1	CSACGTRSWYEQFF
TRBV20-1	TRBJ2-7	CSASTGTSVYEQYF
TRBV9	TRBJ1-1	CASSHQNTEAFF
TRBV25-1	TRBJ2-3	CASSARDGASSDTQYF
TRBV20-1	TRBJ2-1	CSARAVNEQFF
TRBV6-5	TRBJ2-2	CASSYSSRFGGELFF
TRBV19	TRBJ2-1	CASSPRSGDEQFF
TRBV20-1	TRBJ2-3	CSASREVGTDTQYF
TRBV3-1	TRBJ2-1	CASSQPLAGAYNEQFF
TRBV15	TRBJ2-3	CATSRGGGRTDTQYF
TRBV6-1	TRBJ2-4	CASNPSGRVNIQYF
TRBV4-3	TRBJ2-1	CASSQDPQGAPWNEQFF
TRBV7-3	TRBJ2-7	CASSSTPSYEQYF
TRBV5-1	TRBJ2-1	CASSLAAPSNNEQFF